These 15 T cell receptor beta chains originate from one sample sequenced in a study of T-cell memory formation after mild COVID-19. Each CDR3 protein gets one entry after TCRdb re-called the 5' RACE reads with MiXCR. Of under 300,000 distinct CDR3 sequences in the sample, under 20% were seen once. The sample consisted of PBMCs or a T cell subset sorted from them (not recorded which). These receptors all stem from a man aged 18 to 30 who had mild COVID-19 (a few samples of this study predate the infection). Cell type and time point are not known.

This clonotype was seen only a few times. The rearrangement uses TRBV6-5 and TRBJ1-1, with 8 positions matching TRBD1. The CDR3 spans 14 residues. Per germline, CDR1 MNHEY and CDR2 SVGAGI. With V trimmed by 5 bases and J by 7 bases, 9 bases remained unmatched. CDR3 nucleotides: TGTGCCAGCAGTCCCGCCCGGACAGGGCGTGAAGCTTTCTTT. Its protein is CASSPARTGREAFF.

The rearrangement uses TRBV12-3 or TRBV12-4 and TRBJ1-1; 9 positions agree with TRBD1. The ends lost 6 bases at V and 4 bases at J; junction bases unmatched: 3. CDR3 length: 13 amino acids. The CDR3 coding sequence is TGTGCCAGCAGAAAACAGGGGGCCACTGAAGCTTTCTTT. It encodes CASRKQGATEAFF.

On this clonotype: It may be a read error: a sequence one base away is much more abundant. The chain couples TRBV5-5 to TRBJ1-1; D is ambiguous. The CDR3 consists of 12 residues. The ends were cut back, 2 bases at V and 3 bases at J, with 5 bases in the middle. Looked up from germline, CDR1 is SGHKS and CDR2 is YYEKEE (reference sequence). CDR3 region: CASSFGDTEAFF. The CDR3 nucleotides are TGTGCCAGCAGCTTCGGGGACACTGAAGCTTTCTTT.

This clonotype was counted only a few times. The CDR3 DNA follows: TGTGCCAGCAGTTCCGGGACGTGGGTCAATCAGCCCCAGCATTTT. Translation gives CASSSGTWVNQPQHF. The V and J genes are TRBV6-2 or TRBV6-3 and TRBJ1-5; D possibly corresponds to TRBD1 (5 bases). This CDR3 spans 15 amino acids. CDR1 is MNHEY, CDR2 SVGEGT, per germline. Trimming left V 4 bases short and J 3 bases short, with 13 bases between.

The gene calls are TRBV7-9 and TRBJ2-5; TRBD1 agrees at 8 bases. This CDR3 has 17 residues. CDR1 is SEHNR and CDR2 is FQNEAQ in the germline V gene (reference sequence). V lost 5 bases, J lost 2 bases, and 13 bases stayed unmatched. This CDR3 is CASSGRLDRVRQETQYF. The CDR3 coding sequence is TGTGCCAGCAGCGGAAGACTGGACAGGGTGAGACAAGAGACCCAGTACTTC.

This clonotype has a handful of counts. The rearrangement joins TRBV7-9 to TRBJ2-1; D possibly corresponds to TRBD2 (6 bases). Trimming took 4 bases from V and 5 from J, leaving 9 bases between them. Germline CDR1 SEHNR, CDR2 FQNEAQ (reference sequence). The CDR3 runs to 13 residues. This CDR3 reads CASSSRGNNEQFF. CDR3 DNA: TGTGCCAGCAGCTCCCGGGGGAACAATGAGCAGTTCTTC.

This clonotype was observed a handful of times. The V call is TRBV20-1, the J call TRBJ2-1; unclear D gene. The CDR3 sequence is 15 residues long. V was clipped by 7 bases and J by 0 bases, with 16 bases between them. Germline CDR1 reads DFQATT; CDR2 reads SNEGSKA (reference sequence). The CDR3 nucleotides are TGCAGTGTCAGAGCTGGAATCAGCTCCTACAATGAGCAGTTCTTC. Translation gives CSVRAGISSYNEQFF.

This clonotype was seen a handful of times. J is TRBJ1-4 and V is TRBV9; D perhaps matches TRBD1 (6 bases). The V end lost 4 bases, the J end lost 2 bases, and 9 bases lay between the germline ends. Germline lookup yields CDR1 SGDLS and CDR2 YYNGEE. The CDR3 has 14 residues. As DNA, the CDR3 is TGTGCCAGCAGCACCCAGGGGACTAATGAAAAACTGTTTTTT. Translation: CASSTQGTNEKLFF.

A remark on this clonotype: Sequence at one end of the junction differs from germline and may be a read error. The gene calls are TRBV7-7 and TRBJ2-1; tentatively, D is TRBD1 or TRBD2 (5 bases each). CDR3 size: 16 residues. The germline V gene encodes CDR1 SSHAT and CDR2 FNYEAQ (reference sequence). CDR3: CASSLGTAGSYNEQFF. The CDR3 DNA reads as TGTGCTAGCAGCTTAGGGACCGCAGGCTCCTACAATGAGCAGTTCTTC.

The table lists this clonotype with a few counts. The chain links TRBV6-1 to TRBJ1-1, with 10 bases aligning to TRBD1. CDR1 MNHNS and CDR2 SASEGT come from the germline V gene. The J segment lost 5 bases and the V segment lost 3 bases, leaving 3 bases of the junction unmatched. This CDR3 has 14 amino acids. The chain's CDR3 is CASSDRDRGTEAFF. DNA for the CDR3: TGTGCCAGCAGTGATAGGGACAGGGGAACTGAAGCTTTCTTT.

This CDR3 reads CASSQDHRSQETQYF. The DNA for the CDR3 is TGTGCCAGCAGCCAAGATCACCGTTCCCAAGAGACCCAGTACTTC. This chain links TRBV3-1 with TRBJ2-5; D unresolved. Trimming stripped 0 bases from V and 1 base from J, with 9 bases between. Per the germline V gene, CDR1 is LGHDT and CDR2 is YNNKEL (reference sequence). There are 15 residues in the CDR3.

V is TRBV7-2 and J is TRBJ1-5; 7 positions match TRBD1. This CDR3 is 14 amino acids long. Germline V gene sequence: CDR1 SGHTA, CDR2 FQGNSA. J gave up 4 bases and V 4 bases, and 4 bases lay outside the gene matches. In DNA, the CDR3 is TGTGCCAGCAGCTATGACAGGGAGAATCAGCCCCAGCATTTT. It codes for CASSYDRENQPQHF.

This clonotype has a count of ten or more. V and J are TRBV5-6 and TRBJ1-3, with a weak D call TRBD1 (6 bases). This CDR3 has 15 residues. CDR1 is SGHDT and CDR2 is YYEEEE in the germline V gene. Trimming left V 3 bases short and J 0 bases short, with 10 bases between. The CDR3 is CASSSTGSSGNTIYF. CDR3 in DNA: TGTGCCAGCAGCTCAACAGGGAGCTCTGGAAACACCATATATTTT.

This clonotype was picked up many times. This sequence joins TRBV5-8 and TRBJ1-6; 7 bases fit TRBD1. Germline trimming cut 2 bases from V and 8 bases from J; bases unmatched to any gene: 4. The CDR3 runs 14 residues. In germline, CDR1 is SGHTS, CDR2 YDEGEE. The CDR3 sequence: CASSFGQVYSPLHF. In DNA, the CDR3 is TGTGCCAGCAGCTTCGGACAGGTCTATTCACCCCTCCACTTT.

V and J are TRBV29-1 and TRBJ2-7; possible D gene TRBD1, 5 bases. The CDR3 loop spans 13 amino acids. V was clipped by 4 bases and J by 6 bases, with 16 bases between them. Germline CDR1 is SQVTM and CDR2 is ANQGSEA. The CDR3 DNA follows: TGCAGCGTTGTTGTATTGTTAGGGGCCGAGCAGTACTTC. Translated, it gives CSVVVLLGAEQYF.